Listed here are 29 T cell receptor beta chains from one sample, sequenced in a study of vaccination effects on CD4 cells after COVID-19. No antigen is known for these receptors. The data were produced by immunoSEQ multiplex PCR, yet TCRdb's version contains in-frame clones alone and is incomplete. The sample shows about 19,000 clones, approximately 81% of them seen only once. Sequencing in the ViraFEST assay came after antigen-specific CD4+ T cells had been expanded with viral peptide pools, which were used to stimulate PBMC. The culture ran for around nine days, and then CD4+ T cells were isolated. Their SARS-CoV-2 infection, verified by PCR, occurred between March and December 2020. The sample was CD4+ T cells from PBMCs cultured with SARS-CoV-2 spike peptides, taken before COVID-19 vaccination. Source of these receptors: a human donor who had a prior SARS-CoV-2 infection.

The V call is TRBV6-5, the J call TRBJ2-5; either TRBD1 or TRBD2 may fit D (6 bases each). Germline values: CDR1 MNHEY, CDR2 SVGAGI. The CDR3 is made up of 16 amino acids. The ends were cut back, 2 bases at V and 5 bases at J, with 18 bases in the middle. Here the CDR3 DNA reads TGTGCCAGCAGTTACACCCCCCCGGGGGCCGGTGAGACCCAGTACTTC. This encodes CASSYTPPGAGETQYF.

This clone was found once. The rearrangement links TRBV5-1 to TRBJ2-6; D is possibly TRBD1 or TRBD2 (5 bases each). Germline V lookup: CDR1 SGHRS, CDR2 YFSETQ. Trimming cost V 6 bases and J 0 bases, with 22 bases left between them. The CDR3 loop spans 19 amino acids. The CDR3 sequence: CASTLRDLRTDSGANVLTF. Here the CDR3 DNA reads TGCGCCAGCACCCTTCGGGACCTCCGAACCGACTCTGGGGCCAACGTCCTGACTTTC.

CDR3 amino acids: CASSADIRRGQQETQYF. The CDR3 DNA follows: TGTGCCAGCAGCGCTGACATCAGAAGAGGACAACAAGAGACCCAGTACTTC. This chain connects TRBV9 to TRBJ2-5, with a weak D call TRBD1 (5 bases). CDR3 length: 17 residues. Germline CDR1 reads SGDLS; CDR2 reads YYNGEE. V lost 3 bases, J lost 2 bases, and 20 bases lay in between.

V gene TRBV5-1 combines with J gene TRBJ2-5, with D perhaps matching TRBD2 (6 bases). From germline, CDR1 is SGHRS and CDR2 YFSETQ. The V gene lost 2 bases and the J gene lost 5 bases, with 16 bases spanning the gap. The length of the CDR3 is 15 residues. CDR3 coding DNA: TGCGCCAGCAGCTTCCGGGCCTCTGGGGGGGAGACCCAGTACTTC. It is translated as CASSFRASGGETQYF.

This clone has just one count. The chain uses TRBV19 and TRBJ1-4, with TRBD1 matching over 8 bases. Germline V lookup: CDR1 LNHDA, CDR2 SQIVND (reference sequence). CDR3 length: 15 residues. Trimming at V came to 5 bases and at J to 7 bases, leaving 9 bases not matched to a gene. CDR3 sequence reads: CASSADTGGGEKLFF. CDR3 DNA: TGTGCCAGTAGTGCAGACACAGGGGGTGGTGAAAAACTGTTTTTT.

The V and J genes are TRBV12-5 and TRBJ1-4, with 9 bases fitting TRBD1. Germline V lookup: CDR1 LGHNT, CDR2 FRNRAP. CDR3 length equals 16 residues. Trimming removed 5 bases from V and 3 bases from J; junction bases left unmatched: 7. CDR3 bases: TGTGCTAGTGGTAAGGGACAGGGTGGTGCTAATGAAAAACTGTTTTTT. As protein: CASGKGQGGANEKLFF.

This clone was seen only a few times. The J gene is TRBJ1-6, the V gene TRBV7-9; unclear D gene. The CDR3 sequence is 14 residues long. The V and J ends lost 2 bases and 7 bases respectively, with 9 bases between them. Germline values: CDR1 SEHNR, CDR2 FQNEAQ (reference sequence). The CDR3 nucleotides read TGTGCCAGCAGCTTAACCAGTGACAATTCACCCCTCCACTTT. Translation gives CASSLTSDNSPLHF.

The chain couples TRBV7-3 to TRBJ2-3; TRBD1 matches 7 bases. Germline V gene lookup returns CDR1 SGHTA and CDR2 FQGTGA. Trimming removed 4 bases from V and 2 bases from J; junction bases left unmatched: 6. CDR3 size: 15 residues. The CDR3 reads CASSYTGVSTDTQYF. The CDR3 DNA is TGTGCCAGCAGCTACACAGGGGTATCCACAGATACGCAGTATTTT. The entire variable domain, with the rest obtained from reference TRBV7-3 and TRBJ2-3, is as follows: GAGVSQTPSNKVTEKGKYVELRCDPISGHTALYWYRQSLGQGPEFLIYFQGTGAADDSGLPNDRFFAVRPEGSVSTLKIQRTERGDSAVYLCASSYTGVSTDTQYFGPGTRLTVL.

This clone was observed once. Written as DNA, the CDR3 is TGCGCCAGCAGCCAAGAGTCTCCGGCCTCTGGGGCCAACGTCCTGACTTTC. Encoded protein: CASSQESPASGANVLTF. V gene TRBV4-3 combines with J gene TRBJ2-6, with no clear D. Germline CDR1 LGHNA, CDR2 YSLEER. The V end was cut by 0 bases, the J end by 0 bases, with 9 bases between. There are 17 residues in the CDR3.

The chain is built from TRBV27 and TRBJ1-5, with TRBD1 matching 9 bases. CDR3 size: 14 residues. CDR1 MNHEY and CDR2 SMNVEV come from the germline V gene (reference sequence). V lost 4 bases to trimming and J lost 9 bases; unmatched junction nucleotides: 7. The CDR3 bases are TGTGCCAGCAGTTCCTGGGACAGGGACGGGCCCCAGCATTTT. Translating gives CASSSWDRDGPQHF.

This chain connects TRBV21-1 to TRBJ2-1; TRBD1, the D gene given by the table, was not confirmed from the DNA. TRBV21-1 represents a pseudogene. There are 10 residues in the CDR3. The DNA of the CDR3 is TGTGCCAGCGGGGGCATACGGCAGTTCTTC. This encodes CASGGIRQFF.

The genes are TRBV2 and TRBJ2-3; D uncertain. Trimming took off 2 bases at V and 1 base at J, with 7 bases between the two ends. Germline CDR1 and CDR2: SNHLY and FYNNEI. The CDR3 sequence is 14 residues long. Written as DNA, the CDR3 is TGTGCCAGCAGTGAACAATGGGGCACAGATACGCAGTATTTT. Translating gives CASSEQWGTDTQYF.

The V gene is TRBV6-2 or TRBV6-3, the J gene TRBJ1-5, with no clear D. V was pared by 2 bases and J by 1 base, with 9 bases between. CDR3 length: 15 amino acids. Germline CDR1 and CDR2: MNHEY and SVGEGT. CDR3 in amino acids: CASSYKGFSNQPQHF. The DNA of the CDR3 is TGTGCCAGCAGTTACAAAGGTTTCAGCAATCAGCCCCAGCATTTT.

The rearrangement joins TRBV9 to TRBJ2-3, with TRBD2 identical over 11 bases. The CDR3 runs 13 residues. CDR1 is SGDLS and CDR2 is YYNGEE in the germline V gene. V lost 4 bases and J lost 14; bases outside the gene matches: 9. The CDR3 region is CASSPSLAGGLYF. The CDR3 region has the DNA TGTGCCAGCAGCCCCTCCTTAGCGGGGGGGTTGTATTTT.

The V gene is TRBV5-1, the J gene TRBJ2-7; 9 bases are a match to TRBD1. The CDR3 runs 16 residues. From germline, CDR1 is SGHRS and CDR2 YFSETQ. After removal of 2 bases from V and 4 bases from J, the junction contained 10 bases not matched to a gene. This CDR3 reads CASSFRGAGQGYEQYF. CDR3 bases: TGCGCCAGCAGCTTCCGCGGGGCGGGACAGGGATACGAGCAGTACTTC.

The rearrangement links TRBV19 to TRBJ2-6; D uncertain. Trimming left V 10 bases short and J 1 base short, with 8 bases between. CDR1 is LNHDA, CDR2 SQIVND, per germline (reference sequence). The CDR3 totals 13 residues. Here the CDR3 DNA reads TGTGCCACCGGCCCGTCTGGGGCCAACGTCCTGACTTTC. It yields the protein CATGPSGANVLTF.

V and J are TRBV7-9 and TRBJ1-2; 9 nucleotides line up with TRBD1. This CDR3 has 15 residues. CDR1 and CDR2 from the germline V gene are SEHNR and FQNEAQ (reference sequence). J was trimmed by 4 bases and V by 3 bases; bases with no gene match: 6. CDR3 DNA sequence: TGTGCCAGCAGCTTGGGACAGGGCGGCGGCTATGGCTACACCTTC. It yields the protein CASSLGQGGGYGYTF.

The CDR3 bases are TGTGCCAGCAGCTCCCGGGACAGGAACACCGGGGAGCTGTTTTTT. Encoded protein: CASSSRDRNTGELFF. V gene TRBV9 combines with J gene TRBJ2-2; 7 bases fit TRBD1. Germline V gene lookup returns CDR1 SGDLS and CDR2 YYNGEE. J lost 1 base, V lost 4 bases, and 4 bases had no gene match. The CDR3 loop spans 15 amino acids.

V usage is TRBV19 and J usage is TRBJ2-1; 15 bases agree with TRBD2. Trimming cost V 8 bases and J 8 bases; bases outside gene matches: 1. In germline, CDR1 is LNHDA, CDR2 SQIVND (reference sequence). This CDR3 comprises 13 residues. The CDR3 DNA sequence: TGTGCCAGTGGACTAGCGGGAGGGGATGAGCAGTTCTTC. Its translation: CASGLAGGDEQFF.

This chain joins TRBV24-1 and TRBJ2-7; 10 positions match TRBD2. CDR3 length: 15 amino acids. Germline V gene data show CDR1 as KGHDR and CDR2 as SFDVKD. The junction had 8 bases not matched to a gene; V was cut back by 4 bases and J by 6 bases. In DNA form, the CDR3 reads TGTGCCACCAGTGACAACCTAGCGGGAGTGAGCGAGCAGTACTTC. Translation gives CATSDNLAGVSEQYF.

This clone was seen a single time. This rearrangement joins TRBV5-1 to TRBJ1-2; D is undetermined. The V gene's germline CDR1 is SGHRS and CDR2 YFSETQ. The CDR3 sequence is 16 residues long. Trimming removed 0 bases at V and 0 bases at J, with 12 bases between. In DNA form, the CDR3 reads TGCGCCAGCAGCTTGGATTTGACGGAGCCTAACTATGGCTACACCTTC. Its translation: CASSLDLTEPNYGYTF.

The J gene is TRBJ2-3, the V gene TRBV14; possible D gene TRBD2, 5 bases. The germline gives CDR1 SGHDN, CDR2 FVKESK. CDR3 length: 17 amino acids. Trimming shortened V by 0 bases and J by 3 bases, and 16 bases separated the two germline ends. This chain's CDR3 is CASSQDLISSGTDTQYF. Written as DNA, the CDR3 is TGTGCCAGCAGCCAAGATTTAATAAGTTCGGGAACAGATACGCAGTATTTT.

V and J are TRBV5-1 and TRBJ1-1; D might be TRBD1 (5 bases). Germline V gene sequence: CDR1 SGHRS, CDR2 YFSETQ. V lost 4 bases and J lost 0, with 10 bases in between. This CDR3 is built from 14 residues. CDR3 loop: CASSPGPMNTEAFF. The DNA of the CDR3 is TGCGCCAGCAGCCCGGGACCGATGAACACTGAAGCTTTCTTT.

This clone has only one observation. The chain has TRBV5-1 and TRBJ2-1; 8 nucleotides align to TRBD2. The CDR3 is 15 residues long. With 1 base clipped from V and 3 bases from J, the junction kept 3 bases outside the gene matches. Germline V gene sequence: CDR1 SGHRS, CDR2 YFSETQ. CDR3 bases: TGCGCCAGCAGCTTGTGGGGACTAGTCTACAATGAGCAGTTCTTC. Protein product: CASSLWGLVYNEQFF. Full variable domain (rest looked up from reference TRBV5-1 and TRBJ2-1): KAGVTQTPRYLIKTRGQQVTLSCSPISGHRSVSWYQQTPGQGLQFLFEYFSETQRNKGNFPGRFSGRQFSNSRSEMNVSTLELGDSALYLCASSLWGLVYNEQFFGPGTRLTVL.

This chain links TRBV5-6 with TRBJ2-6; D assignment may be TRBD1 or TRBD2 (6 bases each). Germline V lookup: CDR1 SGHDT, CDR2 YYEEEE. This CDR3 comprises 17 residues. V lost 0 bases and J 1 base, leaving 11 bases between the germline ends. This CDR3 reads CASSLVRGGSGANVLTF. The CDR3 DNA sequence: TGTGCCAGCAGCTTGGTCAGGGGAGGATCTGGGGCCAACGTCCTGACTTTC.

CDR3 loop: CASSLLRQGAIKAFF. In nucleotides, the CDR3 is TGTGCCAGCAGCTTACTCCGACAGGGGGCTATCAAAGCTTTCTTT. The chain recombines TRBV11-2 with TRBJ1-1, with 10 bases identical to TRBD1. From germline, CDR1 is SGHAT and CDR2 FQNNGV. The CDR3 runs 15 residues. With 2 bases clipped from V and 9 bases from J, the junction kept 9 bases outside the gene matches. Variable domain in full (rest from reference TRBV11-2 and TRBJ1-1): EAGVAQSPRYKIIEKRQSVAFWCNPISGHATLYWYQQILGQGPKLLIQFQNNGVVDDSQLPKDRFSAERLKGVDSTLKIQPAKLEDSAVYLCASSLLRQGAIKAFFGQGTRLTVV.

The chain employs TRBV7-8 and TRBJ1-4, with 7 positions matching TRBD1. The CDR3 loop spans 14 amino acids. Losses at the gene ends were 5 bases for V and 5 bases for J; bases not matched to a gene: 5. Germline V lookup: CDR1 SGHVS, CDR2 FQNEAQ. The CDR3 nucleotides read TGTGCCAGCAGCAGGACAGGCCTCAATGAAAAACTGTTTTTT. Its translation is CASSRTGLNEKLFF.

The J gene is TRBJ2-6, the V gene TRBV11-2; unclear D gene. The CDR3 consists of 14 residues. CDR1 and CDR2 (germline): SGHAT, FQNNGV. Trimming removed 3 bases from V and 4 bases from J, with 7 bases in between. The CDR3 nucleotides read TGTGCCAGCAGCTTTCAATCCGGGGCCAACGTCCTGACTTTC. Translating it yields CASSFQSGANVLTF.

V and J are TRBV6-1 and TRBJ1-3; 7 bases fit TRBD1. The CDR3 has 16 residues. Germline CDR1 is MNHNS and CDR2 is SASEGT. After removal of 4 bases from V and 7 bases from J, the junction contained 13 bases not matched to a gene. CDR3: CASSVFGTALGNTIYF. CDR3 DNA: TGTGCCAGCAGTGTCTTTGGGACAGCTCTTGGCAACACCATATATTTT.